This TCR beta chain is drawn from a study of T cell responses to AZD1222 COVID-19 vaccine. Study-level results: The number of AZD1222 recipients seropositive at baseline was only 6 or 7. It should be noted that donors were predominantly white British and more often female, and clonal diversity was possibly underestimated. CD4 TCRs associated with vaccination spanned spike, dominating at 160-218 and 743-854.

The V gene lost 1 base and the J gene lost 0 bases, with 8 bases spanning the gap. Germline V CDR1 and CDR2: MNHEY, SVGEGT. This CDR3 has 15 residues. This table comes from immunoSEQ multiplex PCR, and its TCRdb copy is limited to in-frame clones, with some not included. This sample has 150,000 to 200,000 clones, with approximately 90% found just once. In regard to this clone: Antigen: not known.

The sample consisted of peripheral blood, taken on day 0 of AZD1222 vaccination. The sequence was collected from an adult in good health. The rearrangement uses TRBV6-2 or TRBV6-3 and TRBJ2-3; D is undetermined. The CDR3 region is CASSYLPLSTDTQYF. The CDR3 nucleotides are TGTGCCAGCAGTTACTTACCCTTAAGCACAGATACGCAGTATTTT.